These T cell receptor beta chains were read from a single sample in a study of T cell repertoires in cytomegalovirus infection. TCRdb processed the reads anew with MiXCR; each CDR3 protein has one entry. The sample comprises fewer than 850,000 distinct CDR3 sequences, roughly 28% of which are singletons, and 10% to 15% rests with the top ten. These receptors' targets are unknown. The sequenced sample was cultured CD8+ T cells from PBMCs, obtained from culture after CMV antigen stimulation. The receptors were gathered from a human donor in good health (CMV status not recorded). Some clones in this sample may be carry-over from other donors' samples. Each CDR3 is given with its conserved first and last residue. D genes are given only for firm matches. Some rows have no size entry. The others give once, few or many, or a class for an expanded clone.

>-|TRBJ1-3|TRBV2|-
CASSRSGETGNTIYF
TGTGCCAGCAGTAGATCAGGGGAAACTGGAAACACCATATATTTT
>TRBD1|TRBJ1-4|TRBV5-3|-
CASSLYRGLVNEKLFF
TGTGCCAGCAGCTTGTACAGGGGGCTTGTTAATGAAAAACTGTTTTTT
>-|TRBJ1-4|TRBV20-1|few
CSAPNRKPDEKLFF
TGCAGTGCCCCGAACAGGAAACCAGATGAAAAACTGTTTTTT
>TRBD2|TRBJ2-7|TRBV7-6|many
CASTPGGTYEQYF
TGTGCCAGCACCCCGGGGGGGACCTACGAGCAGTACTTC
>-|TRBJ2-3|TRBV7-9|-
CASSPDWLTDTQYF
TGTGCCAGCAGCCCGGACTGGTTGACAGATACGCAGTATTTT
>-|TRBJ1-3|TRBV7-9|few
CASSSGALGNTIYF
TGTGCCAGCAGCTCAGGGGCGTTGGGAAACACCATATATTTT
>TRBD1|TRBJ2-1|TRBV28|-
CASSALTGGGNNEQFF
TGTGCCAGCAGTGCCCTGACAGGGGGAGGGAACAATGAGCAGTTCTTC
>-|TRBJ2-1|TRBV13|few
CASSPGLPNEQFF
TGTGCCAGCAGCCCGGGACTGCCCAATGAGCAGTTCTTC
>-|TRBJ1-2|TRBV7-9|many
CASSLGGYGYTF
TGTGCCAGCAGTTTAGGTGGATATGGCTACACCTTC
>TRBD1|TRBJ1-5|TRBV27|-
CASRINTGVQPQHF
TGTGCCAGCAGAATCAACACAGGGGTACAGCCCCAGCATTTT
>TRBD1|TRBJ2-1|TRBV19|-
CASSISTGGYNEQFF
TGTGCCAGTAGTATCAGCACAGGGGGCTACAATGAGCAGTTCTTC
>-|TRBJ2-1|TRBV7-8|many
CAGGTPSEDNEQFF
TGTGCCGGGGGGACTCCGTCCGAGGACAATGAGCAGTTCTTC
>TRBD2|TRBJ2-5|TRBV7-6|-
CASSGGTSGGETQYF
TGTGCCAGCAGCGGCGGGACTAGCGGGGGGGAGACCCAGTACTTC
>TRBD2|TRBJ2-3|TRBV14|-
CASSQGLAPRGTQYF
TGTGCCAGCAGCCAAGGACTAGCTCCACGGGGTACGCAGTATTTT
>-|TRBJ1-5|TRBV25-1|-
CASSEWGSVNQPQHF
TGTGCCAGCAGTGAATGGGGGAGTGTCAATCAGCCCCAGCATTTT
>-|TRBJ2-1|TRBV7-7|few
CASSLGPGGGYEQFF
TGTGCTAGCAGCTTAGGTCCTGGGGGGGGCTATGAGCAGTTCTTC
>-|TRBJ2-7|TRBV6-4|-
CASSEYDSSYEQYF
TGTGCCAGCAGTGAGTACGACAGTTCCTACGAGCAGTACTTC
>-|TRBJ2-7|TRBV7-9|few
CASSPKGGEGSYEQYF
TGTGCCAGCAGCCCGAAGGGGGGGGAAGGGTCCTACGAGCAGTACTTC
>TRBD1|TRBJ2-2|TRBV6-2/TRBV6-3|few
CASSYSETSGQGADSGELFF
TGTGCCAGCAGTTACTCCGAGACCTCCGGACAGGGGGCCGACTCCGGGGAGCTGTTTTTT
>-|TRBJ2-4|TRBV7-2|many
CASSFQGFLGNIQYF
TGTGCCAGCAGCTTCCAGGGGTTCTTAGGCAACATTCAGTACTTC
>TRBD2|TRBJ2-1|TRBV11-3|-
CASSPLTSGEYNEQFF
TGTGCCAGCAGCCCGCTGACTAGCGGGGAATACAATGAGCAGTTCTTC
>-|TRBJ2-3|TRBV6-6|few
CASTPITVAYTDTQYF
TGTGCCAGCACCCCCATAACAGTCGCTTACACAGATACGCAGTATTTT
>-|TRBJ2-1|TRBV24-1|few
CATTWGEGTDEQFF
TGTGCCACCACCTGGGGAGAGGGTACCGATGAGCAGTTCTTC
>TRBD2|TRBJ2-5|TRBV2|few
CATALTGTSSIQETQYF
TGTGCCACTGCACTAACGGGGACTAGCTCCATCCAAGAGACCCAGTACTTC
>-|TRBJ2-7|TRBV3-1|few
CASSQVASISYEQYF
TGTGCCAGCAGCCAAGTCGCTAGTATTTCCTACGAGCAGTACTTC
>-|TRBJ1-1|TRBV7-9|-
CASSLPLGEAFF
TGTGCCAGCAGCCTCCCTCTGGGTGAAGCTTTCTTT
>TRBD1|TRBJ2-7|TRBV6-1|-
CASSERYDRETREQYF
TGTGCCAGCAGTGAACGCTACGACAGGGAAACTCGGGAGCAGTACTTC
>-|TRBJ2-2|TRBV7-9|few
CASSQMGTTGELFF
TGTGCCAGCAGCCAGATGGGCACCACCGGGGAGCTGTTTTTT
>-|TRBJ2-5|TRBV6-2/TRBV6-3|-
CASSRSLPQETQYF
TGTGCCAGCAGTCGGTCCTTACCCCAAGAGACCCAGTACTTC
>-|TRBJ1-1|TRBV27|-
CASSPTRPGPAFF
TGTGCCAGCAGTCCCACCCGACCTGGGCCGGCTTTCTTT
>-|TRBJ2-2|TRBV19|-
CASSIQTGWDYQPGELFF
TGTGCCAGTAGTATCCAGACAGGCTGGGACTACCAGCCCGGGGAGCTGTTTTTT
>-|TRBJ1-1|TRBV7-9|-
CASSPPWGHKSTEAFF
TGTGCCAGCAGCCCACCCTGGGGACATAAAAGCACTGAAGCTTTCTTT
>TRBD1|TRBJ1-1|TRBV4-1|few
CASSPQDRENTEAFF
TGCGCCAGCAGCCCCCAGGACAGGGAGAACACTGAAGCTTTCTTT
>-|TRBJ2-3|TRBV4-3|-
CASSQVFQGSDTQYF
TGCGCCAGCAGCCAAGTTTTTCAGGGGTCGGATACGCAGTATTTT
>TRBD2|TRBJ2-4|TRBV6-1|few
CASSEELAPLTAKNIQYF
TGTGCCAGCAGTGAAGAACTAGCGCCTTTAACCGCCAAAAACATTCAGTACTTC
>-|TRBJ1-2|TRBV29-1|-
CSVVSGKANYGYTF
TGCAGCGTTGTCTCCGGGAAAGCTAACTATGGCTACACCTTC
>TRBD1|TRBJ1-5|TRBV7-4|-
CASSTTGAYNQPQHF
TGTGCCAGCAGCACGACAGGGGCCTACAATCAGCCCCAGCATTTT
>TRBD2|TRBJ2-1|TRBV7-9|-
CASSIIAGEINEQFF
TGTGCCAGCAGCATAATAGCGGGGGAGATCAATGAGCAGTTCTTC
>-|TRBJ2-1|TRBV7-9|-
CASSPGTDEQFF
TGTGCCAGCAGCCCCGGGACGGATGAGCAGTTCTTC
>TRBD2|TRBJ2-1|TRBV19|few
CASSNRTSGFYNEQFF
TGTGCCAGTAGTAATCGGACTAGCGGGTTCTACAATGAGCAGTTCTTC
>-|TRBJ2-5|TRBV7-2|-
CASSLDPGPSYQETQYF
TGTGCCAGCAGCTTAGACCCAGGGCCCTCGTACCAAGAGACCCAGTACTTC
>-|TRBJ1-1|TRBV4-1|-
CASSASAPTEAFF
TGCGCCAGCAGCGCGAGTGCCCCCACTGAAGCTTTCTTT
>TRBD2|TRBJ2-1|TRBV5-6|-
CASSSPGGVAYNEQFF
TGTGCCAGCAGCTCCCCCGGGGGGGTGGCATACAATGAGCAGTTCTTC
>TRBD2|TRBJ2-1|TRBV7-9|-
CASTDSGGVYNEQFF
TGTGCCAGCACAGATAGCGGGGGGGTTTACAATGAGCAGTTCTTC
>TRBD1|TRBJ1-5|TRBV7-9|few
CASSLGTGEGQPQHF
TGTGCCAGCAGCTTAGGGACAGGGGAGGGTCAGCCCCAGCATTTT
>-|TRBJ1-1|TRBV4-2|-
CASRLSGAAEAFF
TGTGCCAGCAGACTAAGCGGGGCGGCTGAAGCTTTCTTT
>TRBD2|TRBJ2-5|TRBV7-2|many
CASSLAGTSGETQYF
TGTGCCAGCAGCTTGGCCGGGACTAGTGGGGAGACCCAGTACTTC
>TRBD1|TRBJ1-2|TRBV2|-
CASNGQGDYGYTF
TGTGCCAGCAACGGACAGGGAGACTATGGCTACACCTTC
>TRBD1|TRBJ2-7|TRBV7-2|-
CASSPALGGTSSYEQYF
TGTGCCAGCAGCCCCGCCTTAGGGGGCACCAGCTCCTACGAGCAGTACTTC
>TRBD1|TRBJ2-2|TRBV13|once
CASKRGGRGLVMNTGELFF
TGTGCCAGCAAGCGAGGCGGCAGGGGGCTGGTTATGAACACCGGGGAGCTGTTTTTT
>-|TRBJ1-3|TRBV6-5|few
CASSYSVQHRGGNTIYF
TGTGCCAGCAGTTACTCGGTCCAGCATCGTGGTGGAAACACCATATATTTT
>-|TRBJ1-2|TRBV7-9|-
CASSTPDWGEFNGYTF
TGTGCCAGCAGCACCCCCGACTGGGGCGAGTTTAATGGCTACACCTTC
>-|TRBJ1-1|TRBV6-5|-
CASSYFSPPGTANTEAFF
TGTGCCAGCAGTTATTTCTCCCCACCCGGGACCGCGAACACTGAAGCTTTCTTT
>TRBD1|TRBJ1-2|TRBV19|-
CASSAGTELRGYTF
TGTGCCAGTTCCGCGGGGACAGAACTGCGAGGCTACACCTTC
>-|TRBJ1-1|TRBV7-6|-
CASSAQGTVNTEAFF
TGTGCCAGCAGTGCGCAGGGGACGGTGAACACTGAAGCTTTCTTT
>-|TRBJ2-2|TRBV4-3|-
CASSQGSTGELFF
TGCGCCAGCAGCCAGGGTAGTACCGGGGAGCTGTTTTTT
>-|TRBJ2-1|TRBV19|many
CASSQGLYNEQFF
TGTGCCAGCAGCCAGGGACTGTACAATGAGCAGTTCTTC
>TRBD1|TRBJ1-2|TRBV19|-
CAISMTGTASNYGYTF
TGTGCCATTAGTATGACCGGGACAGCGTCGAACTATGGCTACACCTTC
>TRBD1|TRBJ1-5|TRBV19|once
CASKFGTASNQPQHF
TGTGCCAGTAAGTTCGGGACAGCTAGCAATCAGCCCCAGCATTTT